The clone carrying this T cell receptor beta chain occurred many times. The target antigen is unknown. HTBI primers from iRepertoire and Arm-PCR of CDR3 regions yielded the TCR beta libraries. Each CDR3 protein is one row after TCRdb ran MiXCR on the multiplex PCR reads. The sample contains hundreds of thousands of distinct CDR3 sequences, about 15% of which appear only once. These data are taken from a study of regulatory T cells in long-lasting Graves disease. Germline CDR1 and CDR2: LGHDT and YNNKEL (reference sequence). CDR3 length equals 12 residues. V was trimmed by 0 bases and J by 12 bases, leaving 11 bases between them. The time point denotes: newly diagnosed GD, antithyroid drugs for less than 3 months. The TCR library was made from RNA extracted from PBMCs. Study results and caveats: Relative to newly diagnosed Graves' patients, persistent ones had lower TCR diversity.

The same sample was also studied in work on T cells in Graves' hyperthyroidism and ophthalmopathy.

The receptor's source is a woman aged 35 to 60 with Graves disease. The material sequenced was peripheral blood mononuclear cells (PBMCs), taken at new diagnosis, from a patient treated with antithyroid drugs. This chain uses TRBV3-1 with TRBJ1-2; a weak D match, TRBD1 (6 bases). CDR3 amino acids: CASSQEGRGNTF. As DNA, the CDR3 is TGTGCCAGCAGCCAAGAAGGCAGGGGAAACACCTTC.